This note documents a single T cell receptor beta chain sequence. Its antigen remains unidentified. This entry comes from a study of cytomegalovirus exposure and HLA in healthy donors. Overall study findings and caveats: The presence/absence work took it that sequencing depth was about the same across donors. An analysis that was carried out later associated 15,000 to 20,000 TCR beta sequences with HLA alleles at 0.05 false discovery rate.

The PCR employed 60 Vbeta primers together with 13 Jbeta primers. Method: immunoSEQ multiplex PCR; TCRdb's copy keeps in-frame clones and lacks some. The sample has 110,000 to 150,000 clones; about 81% are singletons. CDR3 size: 19 residues. Germline CDR1 reads SGHDT; CDR2 reads YYEEEE. The V and J ends lost 6 bases and 0 bases, in that order; junction bases with no gene match: 16. The source of this sequence is a man aged 25 to 40 in good health and CMV-seronegative. Sequenced material: PBMCs. This chain uses TRBV5-6 with TRBJ1-5; TRBD1 matches at 9 bases. The DNA for the CDR3 is TGTGCCAGCACTCCGCGCGGACAGGGGATCGTCGATAGCAATCAGCCCCAGCATTTT. Translating gives CASTPRGQGIVDSNQPQHF.